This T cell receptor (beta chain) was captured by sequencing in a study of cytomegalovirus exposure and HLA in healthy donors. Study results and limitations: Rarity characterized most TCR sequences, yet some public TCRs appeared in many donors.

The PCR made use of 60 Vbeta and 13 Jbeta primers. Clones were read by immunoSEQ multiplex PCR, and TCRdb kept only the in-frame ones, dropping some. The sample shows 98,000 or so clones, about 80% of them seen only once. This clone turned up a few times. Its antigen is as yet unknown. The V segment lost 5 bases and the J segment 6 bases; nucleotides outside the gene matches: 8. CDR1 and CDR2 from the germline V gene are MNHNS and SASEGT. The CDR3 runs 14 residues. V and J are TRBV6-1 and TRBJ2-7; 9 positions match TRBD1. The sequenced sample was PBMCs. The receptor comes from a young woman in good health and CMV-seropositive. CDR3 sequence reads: CASSSGTGSSEQYF. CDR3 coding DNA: TGTGCCAGCAGTTCCGGGACAGGGAGCTCCGAGCAGTACTTC.